This TCR beta chain is drawn from a study of T-cell reconstitution after alpha-beta-depleted transplantation in children. This sample's TCRbeta library carried unique molecular identifier barcodes. TCRdb recomputed calls from the PCR reads with MiXCR, one row per CDR3 protein. The data show nearly 550,000 distinct CDR3 sequences, 15% to 20% seen once. V lost 4 bases, J lost 2 bases, and 16 bases lay in between. Germline V gene sequence: CDR1 DFQATT, CDR2 SNEGSKA (reference sequence). The CDR3 is 15 amino acids. This TCR was recovered from a human donor who donated a stem cell graft to a child with acute lymphoblastic leukemia. Specimen: PBMCs from the stem cell graft donor, collected from the stem cell graft. This chain connects TRBV20-1 to TRBJ2-3; no reliable D call. The CDR3 DNA reads as TGCAGTGCTATTTCTCCAGATATATTCACAGATACGCAGTATTTT. Translated, it gives CSAISPDIFTDTQYF.